Reported below is one T cell receptor beta chain. This sample is drawn from a study of patients and donors after allogeneic stem cell transplantation. The CDR3 runs to 19 residues. Germline assignment: CDR1 SGHRS and CDR2 YFSETQ. J was trimmed by 0 bases and V by 2 bases; bases with no gene match: 15. TCRdb reprocessed the RT-PCR reads with MiXCR, giving one entry per CDR3 protein. The sample yields under 200,000 distinct CDR3 sequences, 30% seen once. The sequence was collected from a human donor who was either an allogeneic HSCT recipient or a stem cell or donor lymphocyte infusion donor (not recorded which). It is not recorded whose cells these are; they may come from a transplant donor. The sample was blood, either unsorted or a sorted T cell fraction (not recorded which). The V and J genes are TRBV5-1 and TRBJ2-7, with 9 bases fitting TRBD2. CDR3 bases: TGCGCCAGCAGCTTCCGGGGGGACTTCTGGACTAGCGTCTCCTACGAGCAGTACTTC. It encodes CASSFRGDFWTSVSYEQYF.